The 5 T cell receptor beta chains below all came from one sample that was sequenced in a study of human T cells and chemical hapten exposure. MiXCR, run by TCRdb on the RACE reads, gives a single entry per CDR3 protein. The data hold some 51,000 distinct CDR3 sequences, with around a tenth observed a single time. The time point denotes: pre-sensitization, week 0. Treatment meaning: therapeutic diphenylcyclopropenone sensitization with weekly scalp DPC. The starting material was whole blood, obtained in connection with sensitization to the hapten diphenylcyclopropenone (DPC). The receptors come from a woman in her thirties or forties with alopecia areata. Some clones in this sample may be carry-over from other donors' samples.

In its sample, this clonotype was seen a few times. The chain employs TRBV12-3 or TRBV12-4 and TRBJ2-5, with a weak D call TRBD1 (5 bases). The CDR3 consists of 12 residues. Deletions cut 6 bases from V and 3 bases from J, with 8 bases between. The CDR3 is CASRGVKETQYF. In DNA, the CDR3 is TGTGCCAGCAGAGGGGTAAAAGAGACCCAGTACTTC.

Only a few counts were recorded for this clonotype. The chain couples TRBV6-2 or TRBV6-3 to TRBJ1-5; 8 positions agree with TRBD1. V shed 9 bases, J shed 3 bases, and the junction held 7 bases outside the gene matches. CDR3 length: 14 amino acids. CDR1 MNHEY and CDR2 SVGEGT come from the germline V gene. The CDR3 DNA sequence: TGTGCCAGTTCAAGGACAGGGAACAATCAGCCCCAGCATTTT. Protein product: CASSRTGNNQPQHF.

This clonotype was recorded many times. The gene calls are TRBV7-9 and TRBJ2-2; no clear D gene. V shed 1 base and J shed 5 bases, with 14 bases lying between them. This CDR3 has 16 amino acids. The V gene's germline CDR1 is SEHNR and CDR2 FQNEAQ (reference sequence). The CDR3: CASSLGMGFMTGELFF. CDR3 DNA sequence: TGTGCCAGCAGCTTAGGAATGGGGTTCATGACCGGGGAGCTGTTTTTT.

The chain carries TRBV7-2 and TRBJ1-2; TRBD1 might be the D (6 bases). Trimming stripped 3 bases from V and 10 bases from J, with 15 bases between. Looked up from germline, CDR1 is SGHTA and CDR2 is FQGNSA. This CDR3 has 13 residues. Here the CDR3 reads CASSLATQGTYTF. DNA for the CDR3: TGTGCCAGCAGCTTGGCAACACAGGGTACCTACACCTTC.

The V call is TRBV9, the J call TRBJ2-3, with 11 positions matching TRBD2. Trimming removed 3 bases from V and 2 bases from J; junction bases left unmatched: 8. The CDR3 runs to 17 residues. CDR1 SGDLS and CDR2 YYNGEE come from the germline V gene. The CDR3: CASSAPIAGGNTDTQYF. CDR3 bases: TGTGCCAGCAGCGCCCCAATAGCGGGGGGGAACACAGATACGCAGTATTTT.